The clone carrying this TCR beta chain occurred once. The sample belongs to a study of blood T cell repertoires in COVID-19. Study-wide context: There were acute and convalescent COVID-19 samples, and they came from the United States, Italy and Spain. The cDNA or gDNA used as material had been derived from T cells, B-cell-depleted T cells, or PBMCs.

In the original analysis: The authors estimated nucleated cell counts from reference gene primer amplification. Repertoires were generated with immunoSEQ multiplex PCR, while TCRdb's copy carries only in-frame clones and drops some. The V and J calls and the clone size are those of that table, but D and trimming were determined from the DNA. The sample contains about 70,000 clones, approximately 90% of which appear only once. Trimming cost V 4 bases and J 0 bases; bases outside gene matches: 13. The CDR3 is made up of 19 amino acids. Germline assignment: CDR1 LNHDA and CDR2 SQIVND (reference sequence).

The sequence was obtained from a human donor in a cohort sampled during active COVID-19. The material sequenced was peripheral blood. The V gene is TRBV19, the J gene TRBJ2-7; 12 bases agree with TRBD2. CDR3 loop: CASSTASLAGGASSYEQYF. The DNA for the CDR3 is TGTGCCAGTAGTACGGCTTCACTAGCGGGGGGCGCTAGCTCCTACGAGCAGTACTTC.